The entry that follows covers one T cell receptor beta chain sequence. Its matching antigen is unknown. This record comes from a study of cytomegalovirus exposure and HLA in healthy donors. Study results and caveats: High specificity and sensitivity for cytomegalovirus status were reported for the classifier.

Primers: 60 Vbeta forward and 13 Jbeta reverse. Here immunoSEQ multiplex PCR was the method, and the copy in TCRdb shows in-frame clones only, minus some. In the table there are some 120,000 clones, around 77% of which are singletons. The TCR was taken from a young man in good health and CMV-seropositive. The sample taken for sequencing was PBMCs.

CDR3 in amino acids: CASSRDRGYGYTF. CDR3 in DNA: TGTGCCAGCAGCCGGGACAGGGGCTATGGCTACACCTTC. The V gene is TRBV7-8, the J gene TRBJ1-2; 10 nucleotides match TRBD1. In germline, CDR1 is SGHVS, CDR2 FQNEAQ. There are 13 residues in the CDR3. V lost 5 bases, J lost 4 bases, and 1 base stayed unmatched.